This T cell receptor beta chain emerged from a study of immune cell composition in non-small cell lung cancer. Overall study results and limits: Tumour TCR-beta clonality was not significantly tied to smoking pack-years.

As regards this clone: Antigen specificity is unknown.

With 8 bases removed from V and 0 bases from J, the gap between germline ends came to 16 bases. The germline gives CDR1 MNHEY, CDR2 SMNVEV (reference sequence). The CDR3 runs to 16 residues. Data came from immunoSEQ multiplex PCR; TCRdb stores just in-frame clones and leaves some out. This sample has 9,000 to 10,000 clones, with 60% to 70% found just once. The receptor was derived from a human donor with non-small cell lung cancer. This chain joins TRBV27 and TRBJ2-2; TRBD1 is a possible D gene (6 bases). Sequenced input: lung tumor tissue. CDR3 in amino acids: CASSRVGTTNTGELFF. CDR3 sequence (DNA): TGTGCCAGCTCGCGAGTGGGGACAACGAACACCGGGGAGCTGTTTTTT.